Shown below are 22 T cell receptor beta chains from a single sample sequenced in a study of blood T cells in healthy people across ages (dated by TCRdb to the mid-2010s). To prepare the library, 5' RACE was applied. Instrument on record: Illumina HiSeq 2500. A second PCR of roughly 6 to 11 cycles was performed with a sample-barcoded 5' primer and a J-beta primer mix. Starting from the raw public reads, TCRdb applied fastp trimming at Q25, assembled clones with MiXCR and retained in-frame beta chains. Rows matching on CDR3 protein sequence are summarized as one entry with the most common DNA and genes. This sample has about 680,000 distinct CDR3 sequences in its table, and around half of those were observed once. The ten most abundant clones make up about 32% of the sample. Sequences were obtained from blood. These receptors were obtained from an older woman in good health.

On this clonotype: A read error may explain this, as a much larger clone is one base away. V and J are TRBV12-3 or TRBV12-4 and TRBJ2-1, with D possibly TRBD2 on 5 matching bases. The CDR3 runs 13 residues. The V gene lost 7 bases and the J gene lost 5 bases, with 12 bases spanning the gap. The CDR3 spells CASIDRDNNEQFF. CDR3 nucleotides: TGTGCCAGCATCGATCGGGATAACAATGAGCAGTTCTTC.

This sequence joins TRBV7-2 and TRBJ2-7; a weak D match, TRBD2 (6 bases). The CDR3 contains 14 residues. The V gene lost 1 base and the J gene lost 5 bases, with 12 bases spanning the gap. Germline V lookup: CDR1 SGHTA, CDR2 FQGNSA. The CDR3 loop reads CASSLEEGRNEQYF. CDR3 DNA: TGTGCCAGCAGCTTAGAGGAGGGGCGTAACGAGCAGTACTTC.

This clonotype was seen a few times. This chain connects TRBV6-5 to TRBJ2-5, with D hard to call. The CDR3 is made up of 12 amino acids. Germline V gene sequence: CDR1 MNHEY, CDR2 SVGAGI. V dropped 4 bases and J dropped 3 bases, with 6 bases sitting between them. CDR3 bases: TGTGCCAGCAGTTCCACCGAAGAGACCCAGTACTTC. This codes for CASSSTEETQYF.

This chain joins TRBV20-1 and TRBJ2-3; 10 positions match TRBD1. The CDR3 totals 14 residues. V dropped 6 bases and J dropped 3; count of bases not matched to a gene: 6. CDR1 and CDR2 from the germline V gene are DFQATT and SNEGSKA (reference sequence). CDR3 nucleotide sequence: TGCAGTGCCGATGGGACAGGGGTTACAGATACGCAGTATTTT. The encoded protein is CSADGTGVTDTQYF.

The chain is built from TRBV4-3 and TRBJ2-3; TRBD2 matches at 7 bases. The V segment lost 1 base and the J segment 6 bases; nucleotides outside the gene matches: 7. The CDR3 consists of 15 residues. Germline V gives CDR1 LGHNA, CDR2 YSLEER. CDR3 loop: CASSQVGRAGDTQYF. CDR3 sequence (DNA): TGCGCCAGCAGCCAAGTAGGGAGGGCAGGGGATACGCAGTATTTT.

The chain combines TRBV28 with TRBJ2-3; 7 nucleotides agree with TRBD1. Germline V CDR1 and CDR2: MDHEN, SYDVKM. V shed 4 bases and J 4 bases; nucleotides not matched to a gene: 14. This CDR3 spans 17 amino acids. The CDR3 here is CASSSTVDRARPDTQYF. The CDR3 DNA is TGTGCCAGCAGTTCTACGGTTGACAGGGCCCGGCCAGATACGCAGTATTTT. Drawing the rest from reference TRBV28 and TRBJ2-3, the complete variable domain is DVKVTQSSRYLVKRTGEKVFLECVQDMDHENMFWYRQDPGLGLRLIYFSYDVKMKEKGDIPEGYSVSREKKERFSLILESASTNQTSMYLCASSSTVDRARPDTQYFGPGTRLTVL.

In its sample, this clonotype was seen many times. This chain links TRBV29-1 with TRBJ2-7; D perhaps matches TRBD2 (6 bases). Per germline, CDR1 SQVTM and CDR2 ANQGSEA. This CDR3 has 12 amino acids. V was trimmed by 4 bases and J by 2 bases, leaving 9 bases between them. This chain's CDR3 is CSVVWGAYEQYF. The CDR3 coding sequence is TGCAGCGTTGTTTGGGGGGCCTACGAGCAGTACTTC.

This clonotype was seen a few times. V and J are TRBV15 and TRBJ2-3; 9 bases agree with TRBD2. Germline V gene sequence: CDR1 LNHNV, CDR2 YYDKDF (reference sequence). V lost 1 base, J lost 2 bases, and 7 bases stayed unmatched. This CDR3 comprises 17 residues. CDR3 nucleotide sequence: TGTGCCACCAGCAGAGGAGGACTAGCGCTGAACACAGATACGCAGTATTTT. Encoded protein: CATSRGGLALNTDTQYF.

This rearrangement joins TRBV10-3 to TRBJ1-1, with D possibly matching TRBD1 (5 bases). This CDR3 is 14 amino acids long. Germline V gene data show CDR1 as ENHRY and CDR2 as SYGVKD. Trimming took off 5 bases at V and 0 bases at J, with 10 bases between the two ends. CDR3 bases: TGTGCCATCAGTTCAGGGAGGGTGAACACTGAAGCTTTCTTT. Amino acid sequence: CAISSGRVNTEAFF.

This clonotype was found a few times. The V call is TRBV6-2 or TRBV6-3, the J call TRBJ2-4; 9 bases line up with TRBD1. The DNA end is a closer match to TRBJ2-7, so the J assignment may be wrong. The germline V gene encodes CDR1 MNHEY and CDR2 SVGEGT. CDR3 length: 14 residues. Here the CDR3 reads CASRRRDRVREQYF. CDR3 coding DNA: TGTGCCAGCAGACGCCGGGACAGGGTTCGCGAGCAGTACTTC.

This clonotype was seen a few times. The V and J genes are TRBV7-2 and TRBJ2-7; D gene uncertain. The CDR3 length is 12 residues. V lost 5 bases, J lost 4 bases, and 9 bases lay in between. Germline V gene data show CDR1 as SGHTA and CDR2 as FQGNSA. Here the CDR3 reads CASSRRHYEQYF. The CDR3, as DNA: TGTGCCAGCAGCCGACGGCATTACGAGCAGTACTTC.

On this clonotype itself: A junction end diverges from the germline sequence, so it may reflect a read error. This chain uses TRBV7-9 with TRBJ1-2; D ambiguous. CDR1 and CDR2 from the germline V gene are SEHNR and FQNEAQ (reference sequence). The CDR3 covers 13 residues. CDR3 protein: CTSSLAGQYGYTF. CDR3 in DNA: TGTACCAGCAGCTTAGCCGGGCAGTATGGCTACACCTTC.

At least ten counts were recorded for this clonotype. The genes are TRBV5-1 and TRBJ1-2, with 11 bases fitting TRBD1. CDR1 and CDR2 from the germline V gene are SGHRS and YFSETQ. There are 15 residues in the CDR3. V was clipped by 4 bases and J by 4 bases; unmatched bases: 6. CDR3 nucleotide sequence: TGCGCCAGCAGCCTTAGGACAGGGGGCTCCTATGGCTACACCTTC. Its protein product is CASSLRTGGSYGYTF.

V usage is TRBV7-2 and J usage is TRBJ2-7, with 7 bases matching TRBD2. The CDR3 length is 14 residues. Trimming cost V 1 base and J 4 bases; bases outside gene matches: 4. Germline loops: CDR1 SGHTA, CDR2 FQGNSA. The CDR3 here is CASSLGGLIYEQYF. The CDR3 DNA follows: TGTGCCAGCAGCTTAGGGGGACTAATTTACGAGCAGTACTTC.

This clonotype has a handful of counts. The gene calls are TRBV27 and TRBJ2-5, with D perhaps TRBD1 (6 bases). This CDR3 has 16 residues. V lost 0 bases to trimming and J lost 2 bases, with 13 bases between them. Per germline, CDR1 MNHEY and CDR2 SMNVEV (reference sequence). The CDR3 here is CASSLSFRGEQETQYF. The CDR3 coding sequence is TGTGCCAGCAGTTTATCCTTCAGGGGCGAGCAAGAGACCCAGTACTTC.

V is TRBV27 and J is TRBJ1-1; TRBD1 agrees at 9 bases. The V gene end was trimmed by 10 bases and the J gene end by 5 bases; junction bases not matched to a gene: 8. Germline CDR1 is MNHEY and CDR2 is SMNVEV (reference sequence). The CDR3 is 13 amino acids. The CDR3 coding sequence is TGTGCCACCGCCGGACAGGGGTGGACTGAAGCTTTCTTT. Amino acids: CATAGQGWTEAFF.

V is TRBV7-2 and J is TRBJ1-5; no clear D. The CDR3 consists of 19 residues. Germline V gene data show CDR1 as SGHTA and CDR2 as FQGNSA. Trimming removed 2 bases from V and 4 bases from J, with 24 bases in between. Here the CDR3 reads CASSLYGPRNAKENQPQHF. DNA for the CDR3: TGTGCCAGCAGCTTATATGGCCCCCGGAACGCCAAGGAAAATCAGCCCCAGCATTTT.

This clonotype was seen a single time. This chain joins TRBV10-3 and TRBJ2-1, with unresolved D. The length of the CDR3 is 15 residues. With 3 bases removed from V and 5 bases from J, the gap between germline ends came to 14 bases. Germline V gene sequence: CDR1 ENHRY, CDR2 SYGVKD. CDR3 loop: CAISDTPTQDNEQFF. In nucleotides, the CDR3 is TGTGCCATCAGTGATACCCCAACTCAAGACAATGAGCAGTTCTTC.

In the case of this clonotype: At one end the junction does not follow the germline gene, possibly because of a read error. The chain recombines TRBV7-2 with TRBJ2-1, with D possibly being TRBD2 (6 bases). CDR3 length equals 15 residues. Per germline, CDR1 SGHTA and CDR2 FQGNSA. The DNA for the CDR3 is TGTGCCAGCGGCTTACGAGGAGGAGGGCTCGATGAGCAGTTCTTC. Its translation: CASGLRGGGLDEQFF.

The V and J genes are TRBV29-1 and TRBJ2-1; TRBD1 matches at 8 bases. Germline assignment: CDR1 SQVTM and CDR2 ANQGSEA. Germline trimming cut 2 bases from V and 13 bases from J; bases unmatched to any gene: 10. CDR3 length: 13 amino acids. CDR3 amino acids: CSVESRTGGTQFF. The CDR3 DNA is TGCAGCGTTGAAAGCCGAACAGGGGGGACCCAGTTCTTC.

As DNA, the CDR3 is TGTGCCAGCAGCCAAGTAGAGAGCAGGTCTTTCTTT. It encodes CASSQVESRSFF. The chain has TRBV14 and TRBJ1-1; D is ambiguous. Trimming took 1 base from V and 12 from J, leaving 12 bases between them. Germline CDR1 and CDR2: SGHDN and FVKESK. The CDR3 runs to 12 residues.

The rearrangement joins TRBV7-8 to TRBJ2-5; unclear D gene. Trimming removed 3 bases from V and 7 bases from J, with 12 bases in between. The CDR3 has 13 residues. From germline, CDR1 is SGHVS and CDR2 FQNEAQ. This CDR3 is CASSFSSDGTQYF. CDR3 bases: TGTGCCAGCAGCTTCAGCTCGGACGGGACCCAGTACTTC.